Presented here are 9 T cell receptor beta chains from one specimen sequenced in a study of a mutant IDH1 vaccine in newly diagnosed glioma. What these receptors recognize is not known. TCRdb's table, derived via immunoSEQ multiplex PCR, lists solely in-frame clones and lacks some. Among about 53,000 clones listed, around 82% were seen once. Time point: week 5, during vaccination. A 20-mer mutant IDH1 peptide at 300 ug was injected subcutaneously with topical imiquimod. This material consisted of PBMCs, taken from a glioma patient whose treatment included an IDH1 peptide vaccine. The receptors shown here come from a woman under 30 with glioma. Some clones in this sample may be carry-over from other donors' samples.

This clone appeared once. This chain joins TRBV2 and TRBJ2-2; TRBD1 aligns across 8 bases. This CDR3 contains 16 residues. The germline gives CDR1 SNHLY, CDR2 FYNNEI. V gave up 5 bases and J gave up 4 bases; unmatched junction bases: 9. Here the CDR3 reads CASSLATGAGTGELFF. The CDR3 DNA reads as TGTGCCAGCAGTCTCGCGACAGGGGCCGGCACCGGGGAGCTGTTTTTT.

The chain recombines TRBV7-2 with TRBJ2-2; no clear D gene. CDR1 and CDR2 from the germline V gene are SGHTA and FQGNSA. The CDR3 runs 12 residues. V was shortened by 9 bases and J by 2 bases, with 7 bases between the two germline ends. CDR3 coding DNA: TGTGCCAGTAGGGTCAACACCGGGGAGCTGTTTTTT. This encodes CASRVNTGELFF. The full variable domain, rest sourced from reference TRBV7-2 and TRBJ2-2, is GAGVSQSPSNKVTEKGKDVELRCDPISGHTALYWYRQSLGQGLEFLIYFQGNSAPDKSGLPSDRFSAERTGGSVSTLTIQRTQQEDSAVYLCASRVNTGELFFGEGSRLTVL.

This clone was picked up one time. The CDR3 nucleotides are TGTGCCAGCAGCTTTAGCGGGCCCACGGACAATGAGCAGTTCTTC. Translation gives CASSFSGPTDNEQFF. This chain joins TRBV5-6 and TRBJ2-1; 7 nucleotides match TRBD2. Trimming cost V 2 bases and J 5 bases; bases outside gene matches: 7. Per germline, CDR1 SGHDT and CDR2 YYEEEE. The CDR3 contains 15 residues.

The chain recombines TRBV4-2 with TRBJ2-7; D may be TRBD2 (5 bases). The CDR3 contains 17 residues. V was pared by 1 base and J by 3 bases, with 19 bases between. Germline CDR1 and CDR2: LGHNA and YNFKEQ. CDR3 in amino acids: CASSQGGVGTGIYEQYF. CDR3 coding DNA: TGTGCCAGCAGCCAAGGGGGAGTGGGTACCGGAATCTACGAGCAGTACTTC.

J is TRBJ2-2 and V is TRBV30; D uncertain. The CDR3 has 13 residues. V was pared by 4 bases and J by 2 bases, with 8 bases between. Germline V gene lookup returns CDR1 GTSNPN and CDR2 SVGIG (reference sequence). The CDR3 nucleotides are TGTGCCTGGACCGGCAGCAACACCGGGGAGCTGTTTTTT. Its translation: CAWTGSNTGELFF.

This clone came up once. The chain has TRBV2 and TRBJ1-4, with D maybe TRBD1 (5 bases). The CDR3 has 16 amino acids. V was trimmed by 3 bases and J by 4 bases, leaving 15 bases between them. Germline loops: CDR1 SNHLY, CDR2 FYNNEI. As DNA, the CDR3 is TGTGCCAGCAGTGATATCCAGCAGGGATATAATGAAAAACTGTTTTTT. It codes for CASSDIQQGYNEKLFF.

V is TRBV5-1 and J is TRBJ1-1; 7 nucleotides agree with TRBD1. This CDR3 has 14 amino acids. Trimming removed 2 bases from V and 0 bases from J; junction bases left unmatched: 1. CDR1 SGHRS and CDR2 YFSETQ come from the germline V gene. The CDR3 nucleotides are TGCGCCAGCAGCTTACAGGGGATGAACACTGAAGCTTTCTTT. Its translation: CASSLQGMNTEAFF.

The V and J genes are TRBV5-1 and TRBJ2-6; D unresolved. There are 16 residues in the CDR3. V was clipped by 0 bases and J by 0 bases, with 7 bases between them. Per germline, CDR1 SGHRS and CDR2 YFSETQ. The CDR3 reads CASSLEFASGANVLTF. CDR3 DNA sequence: TGCGCCAGCAGCTTGGAGTTTGCCTCTGGGGCCAACGTCCTGACTTTC.

The table lists this clone with a count of one. The genes are TRBV9 and TRBJ1-4; D not resolved. From germline, CDR1 is SGDLS and CDR2 YYNGEE. The V end was cut by 2 bases, the J end by 6 bases, with 8 bases between. CDR3 length equals 13 residues. Here the CDR3 reads CASSVGFDEKLFF. The CDR3 DNA sequence: TGTGCCAGCAGCGTGGGCTTCGATGAAAAACTGTTTTTT.